Listed here are 32 T cell receptor beta chains from one sample, sequenced in a study of shared clonotypes between healthy human individuals. Clones were sequenced by immunoSEQ multiplex PCR, and TCRdb holds only the in-frame ones, with some missing. The sample lists millions of clones, approximately 90% occurring once. Sample: naive CD4+ T cells sorted from blood. Subset reported: CD45RA+ positively selected. These receptors all stem from a man between 18 and 35 years old in good health.

The V and J genes are TRBV2 and TRBJ2-3; 7 bases fit TRBD1. CDR3 size: 14 residues. V was pared by 5 bases and J by 4 bases, with 6 bases of the junction left unmatched. The germline V gene has CDR1 SNHLY and CDR2 FYNNEI. The CDR3 protein is CASSLQGMADTQYF. The CDR3 DNA follows: TGTGCCAGCAGTTTACAGGGGATGGCAGATACGCAGTATTTT.

This clone was found a few times. Other nucleotide sequences from this sample produce the same CDR3. The gene calls are TRBV6-5 and TRBJ1-1; maybe TRBD1 (6 bases). Germline CDR1 is MNHEY and CDR2 is SVGAGI. The CDR3 has 12 amino acids. The V end was cut by 2 bases, the J end by 7 bases, with 8 bases between. DNA of the CDR3: TGTGCCAGCAGTTACAGGGGGAGTGAAGCTTTCTTT. Translation gives CASSYRGSEAFF.

The chain combines TRBV20-1 with TRBJ2-3; D is unclear. The CDR3 totals 11 residues. V gave up 6 bases and J gave up 6 bases, with 10 bases separating them. Germline V gene lookup returns CDR1 DFQATT and CDR2 SNEGSKA (reference sequence). In DNA form, the CDR3 reads TGCAGTGCCCAACTCCCCGATACGCAGTATTTT. Amino acids: CSAQLPDTQYF.

The rearrangement joins TRBV18 to TRBJ1-1, with D possibly TRBD1 on 5 matching bases. The CDR3 runs to 14 residues. V lost 5 bases, J lost 0 bases, and 10 bases lay in between. Germline lookup yields CDR1 KGHSH and CDR2 LQKENI. This CDR3 is CASSAGLMNTEAFF. Written as DNA, the CDR3 is TGTGCCAGCTCAGCAGGGCTAATGAACACTGAAGCTTTCTTT.

J is TRBJ2-7 and V is TRBV5-8, with D tentatively TRBD2 (5 bases). Between the trimmed V and J ends, which lost 0 bases and 6 bases, there was a span of 16 bases. Germline V gene lookup returns CDR1 SGHTS and CDR2 YDEGEE. There are 15 residues in the CDR3. The CDR3 coding sequence is TGTGCCAGCAGCTTGGTACTAGTTGGGATGAGCGAGCAGTACTTC. This sequence encodes CASSLVLVGMSEQYF. Full variable domain (outside the CDR3, taken from reference TRBV5-8 and TRBJ2-7): EAGVTQSPTHLIKTRGQQATLRCSPISGHTSVYWYQQALGLGLQFLLWYDEGEERNRGNFPPRFSGRQFPNYSSELNVNALELEDSALYLCASSLVLVGMSEQYFGPGTRLTVT.

This chain's CDR3 is CASSVVPGGSYGYTF. CDR3 nucleotides: TGTGCCAGCAGCGTAGTCCCAGGGGGTAGCTATGGCTACACCTTC. V gene TRBV9 combines with J gene TRBJ1-2; 7 bases align to TRBD1. V lost 0 bases, J lost 4 bases, and 6 bases stayed unmatched. CDR3 length equals 15 residues. Germline assignment: CDR1 SGDLS and CDR2 YYNGEE.

This chain links TRBV5-1 with TRBJ2-3, with 8 bases matching TRBD2. The trim removed 4 bases at V and 0 bases at J, leaving 7 bases unmatched. This CDR3 spans 16 amino acids. CDR1 SGHRS and CDR2 YFSETQ come from the germline V gene. CDR3 DNA sequence: TGCGCCAGCAGCGCGAGACTAGCGTCTAGCACAGATACGCAGTATTTT. It codes for CASSARLASSTDTQYF.

This chain uses TRBV11-2 with TRBJ1-6; TRBD1 agrees at 8 bases. V trimming: 4 bases; J trimming: 2 bases; junction bases outside the gene matches: 7. The CDR3 is 17 amino acids. The germline CDR1 and CDR2 sequences are SGHAT and FQNNGV. The CDR3 sequence is CASSSKDRGTYNSPLHF. For the CDR3, the DNA is TGTGCCAGCAGCTCAAAAGACAGGGGAACCTATAATTCACCCCTCCACTTT.

The CDR3 bases are TGTGCCAACTCCAGGGGTGGCCCTGGCACTGAAGCTTTCTTT. Translated: CANSRGGPGTEAFF. The genes are TRBV6-6 and TRBJ1-1; possibly TRBD1 for D (6 bases). Looked up from germline, CDR1 is MNHNY and CDR2 is SVGAGI (reference sequence). This CDR3 is 14 amino acids long. V lost 10 bases and J 4 bases, leaving 19 bases between the germline ends.

This clone came up a few times. The J gene is TRBJ1-1, the V gene TRBV6-1; the D is unclear. The CDR3 spans 14 residues. Germline V gene sequence: CDR1 MNHNS, CDR2 SASEGT. V gave up 7 bases and J gave up 4 bases, with 16 bases separating them. Here the CDR3 DNA reads TGTGCCAGCACGGAACCCACAGTGGCCACTGAAGCTTTCTTT. This codes for CASTEPTVATEAFF.

The V call is TRBV5-1, the J call TRBJ2-2; D may be TRBD2 (5 bases). V was clipped by 5 bases and J by 3 bases, with 11 bases between them. CDR3 length: 14 residues. CDR1 and CDR2 from the germline V gene are SGHRS and YFSETQ. CDR3 coding DNA: TGCGCCAGCAGGTTAGGGCGGGACACCGGGGAGCTGTTTTTT. As protein: CASRLGRDTGELFF.

This clone was observed once. V and J are TRBV5-5 and TRBJ1-2; TRBD1 is a possible D gene (5 bases). The CDR3 consists of 18 residues. Deletions cut 1 base from V and 1 base from J, with 20 bases between. Per the germline V gene, CDR1 is SGHKS and CDR2 is YYEKEE (reference sequence). DNA of the CDR3: TGTGCCAGCAGCTTGTGGTCATTGGGTGGGGGTCTTAACTATGGCTACACCTTC. Translating gives CASSLWSLGGGLNYGYTF.

The chain carries TRBV5-4 and TRBJ1-5; D not certain. The V gene lost 4 bases and the J gene lost 3 bases, with 20 bases spanning the gap. The germline V gene encodes CDR1 SGHNT and CDR2 YYREEE (reference sequence). This CDR3 contains 17 residues. The CDR3 bases are TGTGCCAGCAGCCTAGCCGGCCCCACGAGGGTCAATCAGCCCCAGCATTTT. It encodes CASSLAGPTRVNQPQHF.

V gene TRBV6-5 combines with J gene TRBJ2-7; possibly TRBD1 or TRBD2 for D (5 bases each). Germline values: CDR1 MNHEY, CDR2 SVGAGI. The CDR3 is 14 amino acids. V lost 6 bases, J lost 10 bases, and 22 bases lay in between. The CDR3 region is CASSHPEGTSTQYF. The CDR3 DNA reads as TGTGCCAGCAGCCACCCCGAGGGGACCTCAACTCAGTACTTC.

The chain employs TRBV4-1 and TRBJ1-6; D gene ambiguous. Trimming removed 0 bases at V and 10 bases at J, with 16 bases between. This CDR3 is built from 16 residues. Germline CDR1 MGHRA, CDR2 YSYEKL. The CDR3 sequence is CASSQDAARMLSPLHF. DNA for the CDR3: TGCGCCAGCAGCCAAGATGCGGCAAGGATGTTATCACCCCTCCACTTT.

As concerns this clone: This sample also contains other DNA sequences that code for the same CDR3. The genes are TRBV29-1 and TRBJ2-7; tentative D call: TRBD2 (6 bases). The CDR3 sequence is 12 residues long. From germline, CDR1 is SQVTM and CDR2 ANQGSEA. V shed 5 bases and J shed 0 bases, with 8 bases lying between them. CDR3 protein: CSVRRGSYEQYF. The CDR3 DNA is TGCAGCGTTAGGAGGGGCTCCTACGAGCAGTACTTC.

The chain joins TRBV5-4 to TRBJ1-1; the D gene is possibly TRBD1 (6 bases). The CDR3 contains 15 residues. Germline V CDR1 and CDR2: SGHNT, YYREEE (reference sequence). Trimming took 4 bases from V and 3 from J, leaving 16 bases between them. The CDR3 loop is CASSPRQGLDTEAFF. As DNA, the CDR3 is TGTGCCAGCAGCCCGAGGCAGGGGCTTGACACTGAAGCTTTCTTT.

The V gene is TRBV6-1, the J gene TRBJ1-1; no firm D call. With 7 bases removed from V and 2 bases from J, the gap between germline ends came to 11 bases. This CDR3 region has 13 residues. Germline V CDR1 and CDR2: MNHNS, SASEGT. CDR3 residues: CASTATSNTEAFF. CDR3 coding DNA: TGTGCCAGCACCGCGACAAGTAACACTGAAGCTTTCTTT.

The chain uses TRBV6-1 and TRBJ2-5; D is possibly TRBD2 (5 bases). CDR1 is MNHNS, CDR2 SASEGT, per germline. The CDR3 is made up of 15 amino acids. V lost 1 base and J lost 2, with 11 bases in between. The CDR3 here is CASSEGRGFQETQYF. The DNA of the CDR3 is TGTGCCAGCAGTGAAGGGAGAGGGTTTCAAGAGACCCAGTACTTC.

This clone was picked up one time. This chain uses TRBV4-3 with TRBJ1-4; possibly TRBD1 for D (6 bases). V shed 0 bases and J shed 7 bases, with 15 bases lying between them. The CDR3 sequence is 16 residues long. Germline CDR1 reads LGHNA; CDR2 reads YSLEER. For the CDR3, the DNA is TGCGCCAGCAGCCAAGATCTAGCAGGGGAGGGTGAAAAACTGTTTTTT. Translation: CASSQDLAGEGEKLFF.

This chain uses TRBV11-2 with TRBJ2-1; D is perhaps TRBD2 (5 bases). The V and J ends lost 4 bases and 7 bases respectively, with 14 bases between them. From germline, CDR1 is SGHAT and CDR2 FQNNGV. The CDR3 is 14 amino acids. The CDR3 DNA reads as TGTGCCAGCAGCTGGACGGGAATGATTAATGAGCAGTTCTTC. As protein: CASSWTGMINEQFF.

A single count supports this clone. The chain has TRBV30 and TRBJ1-3; D not certain. Germline loops: CDR1 GTSNPN, CDR2 SVGIG (reference sequence). V lost 2 bases and J lost 7, with 12 bases in between. CDR3 size: 13 residues. The CDR3 reads CAWSPDIGNTIYF. CDR3 nucleotide sequence: TGTGCCTGGAGTCCAGACATCGGGAACACCATATATTTT.

This chain links TRBV25-1 with TRBJ2-3, with TRBD2 matching over 8 bases. V lost 0 bases and J lost 0; bases outside the gene matches: 5. The CDR3 loop spans 17 amino acids. From germline, CDR1 is MGHDK and CDR2 SYGVNS. DNA for the CDR3: TGTGCCAGCAGTGAATATGTCGGGGGGGCGAGCACAGATACGCAGTATTTT. Its translation is CASSEYVGGASTDTQYF.

The chain joins TRBV9 to TRBJ2-7, with TRBD1 matching over 7 bases. The CDR3 is 16 amino acids. V lost 3 bases to trimming and J lost 5 bases; unmatched junction nucleotides: 14. The germline V gene has CDR1 SGDLS and CDR2 YYNGEE. The DNA for the CDR3 is TGTGCCAGCAGCGCCCGGGCAGAGGGGGCTTTCAACGAGCAGTACTTC. Translating gives CASSARAEGAFNEQYF. Supplemented by reference TRBV9 and TRBJ2-7, the full variable domain reads DSGVTQTPKHLITATGQRVTLRCSPRSGDLSVYWYQQSLDQGLQFLIQYYNGEERAKGNILERFSAQQFPDLHSELNLSSLELGDSALYFCASSARAEGAFNEQYFGPGTRLTVT.

This chain joins TRBV21-1 and TRBJ1-5; TRBD1, the D gene given by the table, was not confirmed from the DNA. TRBV21-1 is tagged as a pseudogene. The CDR3 is 17 amino acids. CDR3 in amino acids: CASSLLNRPMADQPQHF. For the CDR3, the DNA is TGTGCCAGCAGCCTTCTGAACAGGCCTATGGCTGATCAGCCCCAGCATTTT.

This chain uses TRBV7-9 with TRBJ1-1; D not resolved. CDR3 length: 15 residues. Trimming stripped 5 bases from V and 4 bases from J, with 17 bases between. Germline lookup yields CDR1 SEHNR and CDR2 FQNEAQ (reference sequence). The CDR3 spells CASSQAGKAGTEAFF. The CDR3 nucleotides read TGTGCCAGCAGCCAAGCCGGGAAGGCGGGCACTGAAGCTTTCTTT. Full variable domain (remainder filled in from reference TRBV7-9 and TRBJ1-1): DTGVSQNPRHKITKRGQNVTFRCDPISEHNRLYWYRQTLGQGPEFLTYFQNEAQLEKSRLLSDRFSAERPKGSFSTLEIQRTEQGDSAMYLCASSQAGKAGTEAFFGQGTRLTVV.

The chain couples TRBV6-1 to TRBJ2-3; TRBD1 matches at 8 bases. V shed 5 bases and J 4 bases; nucleotides not matched to a gene: 8. Per germline, CDR1 MNHNS and CDR2 SASEGT. This CDR3 contains 15 residues. The CDR3 sequence is CASSKGQGDPDTQYF. CDR3 DNA sequence: TGTGCCAGCAGTAAAGGACAGGGTGACCCAGATACGCAGTATTTT.

This clone was picked up a small number of times. The rearrangement joins TRBV5-1 to TRBJ1-2, with a tentative D call TRBD1 (6 bases). Trimming removed 0 bases at V and 7 bases at J, with 16 bases between. CDR1 is SGHRS and CDR2 is YFSETQ in the germline V gene. The CDR3 consists of 15 residues. CDR3 residues: CASSLGQAAGGGYTF. Here the CDR3 DNA reads TGCGCCAGCAGCTTGGGACAGGCGGCTGGGGGTGGCTACACCTTC.

This chain links TRBV28 with TRBJ2-1; 9 bases map to TRBD1. V trimming: 2 bases; J trimming: 3 bases; junction bases outside the gene matches: 5. The CDR3 length is 16 residues. Germline CDR1 reads MDHEN; CDR2 reads SYDVKM. Here the CDR3 reads CASSLRDRVLYNEQFF. CDR3 in DNA: TGTGCCAGCAGTTTAAGGGACAGGGTACTCTACAATGAGCAGTTCTTC.

J is TRBJ1-1 and V is TRBV5-1; no firm D call. The CDR3 totals 13 residues. Germline values: CDR1 SGHRS, CDR2 YFSETQ. Trimming took off 2 bases at V and 4 bases at J, with 9 bases between the two ends. The CDR3 DNA reads TGCGCCAGCAGCTTCGGACCGGGCACTGAAGCTTTCTTT. This gives the protein CASSFGPGTEAFF.

This chain uses TRBV27 with TRBJ2-7; 11 bases align to TRBD2. Germline CDR1 and CDR2: MNHEY and SMNVEV (reference sequence). The CDR3 sequence is 17 residues long. The V segment lost 8 bases and the J segment 10 bases; nucleotides outside the gene matches: 22. CDR3 in DNA: TGTGCCAGCCCTAGGGGGTTAACGCCGGGACTAGCGGCGAAACAGTACTTC. Protein sequence: CASPRGLTPGLAAKQYF.

The J gene is TRBJ2-7, the V gene TRBV13, with D perhaps TRBD1 (5 bases). Trimming stripped 5 bases from V and 0 bases from J, with 11 bases between. Per the germline V gene, CDR1 is PRHDT and CDR2 is FYEKMQ (reference sequence). The CDR3 runs to 14 residues. The CDR3 DNA reads as TGTGCCAGCAGCCCAATCAGGGACTCCTACGAGCAGTACTTC. Its translation: CASSPIRDSYEQYF. Filled out from reference TRBV13 and TRBJ2-7, the complete variable domain reads AAGVIQSPRHLIKEKRETATLKCYPIPRHDTVYWYQQGPGQDPQFLISFYEKMQSDKGSIPDRFSAQQFSDYHSELNMSSLELGDSALYFCASSPIRDSYEQYFGPGTRLTVT.